This T cell receptor (beta chain) originates from a study of T-cell reconstitution after alpha-beta-depleted transplantation in children. CDR3 length equals 13 residues. Trimming took 4 bases from V and 1 from J, leaving 7 bases between them. Germline V gene data show CDR1 as MNHEY and CDR2 as SVGEGT. The authors prepared the TCRbeta library with unique molecular identifiers. Via MiXCR, TCRdb re-called the PCR reads, giving one row per CDR3 protein. The profile shows about 170,000 distinct CDR3 sequences, around 10% of them singletons. Ten or more counts support this clonotype. The receptor was derived from a boy aged 2 to 10 with acute myeloid leukemia, due to receive a stem cell transplant. V usage is TRBV6-2 or TRBV6-3 and J usage is TRBJ2-5; maybe TRBD2 (6 bases). This sample comprised PBMCs, obtained before TCRalphabeta/CD19-depleted stem cell transplant. Here the CDR3 reads CASSWDFQETQYF. As DNA, the CDR3 is TGTGCCAGCAGTTGGGACTTCCAAGAGACCCAGTACTTC.